This T cell receptor beta chain derives from a study of OX40 agonist ivuxolimab in advanced cancers. Study results and limitations: Low normalized T-cell clonal expansion was additionally recorded for some nonresponders.

V was shortened by 3 bases and J by 5 bases, with 10 bases between the two germline ends. The CDR3 is 14 amino acids. The germline V gene encodes CDR1 SGHVS and CDR2 FQNEAQ. About this clone: Its antigen is not identified.

Profiling relied on immunoSEQ multiplex PCR, and the TCRdb table lists in-frame clones only, not all of them. The sample has 73,000 or so clones, almost 90% seen once. The material sequenced was CD4+ or CD8+ T cells sorted from blood, taken in a trial of the OX40 agonist ivuxolimab. This clonotype originated in an adult with an advanced solid tumor such as melanoma, head and neck, liver or kidney cancer. The chain joins TRBV7-8 to TRBJ2-2, with D perhaps TRBD1 or TRBD2 (5 bases each). CDR3 region: CASSFLGETGELFF. The CDR3 coding sequence is TGTGCCAGCAGCTTTTTAGGGGAGACCGGGGAGCTGTTTTTT. The full variable domain, its missing parts supplied by reference TRBV7-8 and TRBJ2-2, is GAGVSQSPRYKVAKRGQDVALRCDPISGHVSLFWYQQALGQGPEFLTYFQNEAQLDKSGLPSDRFFAERPEGSVSTLKIQRTQQEDSAVYLCASSFLGETGELFFGEGSRLTVL.